The clone carrying this TCR beta chain came up many times. Antigen specificity is unknown. The germline CDR1 and CDR2 sequences are SGHNT and YENEEA. The V end was cut by 0 bases, the J end by 7 bases, with 13 bases between. The CDR3 contains 14 residues. The data were obtained in a study of regulatory T cells in long-lasting Graves disease. Overall study results and limits: Newly diagnosed disease favored TRBV20-1 and TRBJ2-1 over persistent disease.

Combining iRepertoire HTBI primers with Arm-PCR of CDR3 regions, the authors built TCR beta libraries. One entry per CDR3 protein results from TCRdb running MiXCR on the multiplex PCR reads. The table records approximately 310,000 distinct CDR3 sequences, 18% of them present only once. Time point specified: newly diagnosed GD, antithyroid drugs for less than 3 months. Generation of the TCR library employed RNA extracted from PBMCs. Sequenced material: peripheral blood mononuclear cells (PBMCs), taken at new diagnosis, from a patient treated with antithyroid drugs. This receptor was taken from a female donor with Graves disease. The chain combines TRBV11-3 with TRBJ2-7; D is uncertain. CDR3 nucleotide sequence: TGTGCCAGCAGCTTAGACAGTACCTTGGGTGAGCAGTACTTC. It encodes CASSLDSTLGEQYF.